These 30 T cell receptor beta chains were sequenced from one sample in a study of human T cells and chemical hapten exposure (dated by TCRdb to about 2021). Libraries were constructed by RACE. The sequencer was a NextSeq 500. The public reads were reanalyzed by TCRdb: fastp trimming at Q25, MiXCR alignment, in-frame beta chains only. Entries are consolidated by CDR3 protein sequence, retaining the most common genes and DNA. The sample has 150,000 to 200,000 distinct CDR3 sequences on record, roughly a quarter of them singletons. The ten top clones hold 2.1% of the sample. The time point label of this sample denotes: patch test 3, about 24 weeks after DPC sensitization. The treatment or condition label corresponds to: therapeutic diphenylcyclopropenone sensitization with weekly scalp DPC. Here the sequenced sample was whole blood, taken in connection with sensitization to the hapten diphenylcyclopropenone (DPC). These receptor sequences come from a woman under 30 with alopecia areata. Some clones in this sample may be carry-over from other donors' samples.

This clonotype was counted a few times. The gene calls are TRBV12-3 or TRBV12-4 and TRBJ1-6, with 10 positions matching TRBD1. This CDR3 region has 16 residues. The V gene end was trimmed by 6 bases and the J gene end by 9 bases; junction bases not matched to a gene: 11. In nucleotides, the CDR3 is TGTGCCAGCAGCCCTAACCCCGGACAGGGGGGTTCACCCCTCCACTTT. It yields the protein CASSPNPGQGGSPLHF.

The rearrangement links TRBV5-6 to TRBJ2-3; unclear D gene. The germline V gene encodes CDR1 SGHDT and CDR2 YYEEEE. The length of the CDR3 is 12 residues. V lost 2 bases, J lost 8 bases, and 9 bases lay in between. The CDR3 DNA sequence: TGTGCCAGCAGCTTAACCCCGGGTACGCAGTATTTT. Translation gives CASSLTPGTQYF.

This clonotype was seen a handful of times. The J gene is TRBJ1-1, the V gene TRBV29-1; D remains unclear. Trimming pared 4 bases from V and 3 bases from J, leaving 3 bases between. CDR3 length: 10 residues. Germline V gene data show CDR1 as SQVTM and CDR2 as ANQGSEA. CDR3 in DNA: TGCAGCGTTGCGGACACTGAAGCTTTCTTT. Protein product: CSVADTEAFF.

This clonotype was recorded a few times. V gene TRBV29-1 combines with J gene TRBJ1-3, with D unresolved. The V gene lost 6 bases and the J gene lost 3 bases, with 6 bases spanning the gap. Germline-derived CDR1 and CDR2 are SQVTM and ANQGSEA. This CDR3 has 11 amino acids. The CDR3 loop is CSVGNGNTIYF. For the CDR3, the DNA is TGCAGCGTGGGGAATGGAAACACCATATATTTT.

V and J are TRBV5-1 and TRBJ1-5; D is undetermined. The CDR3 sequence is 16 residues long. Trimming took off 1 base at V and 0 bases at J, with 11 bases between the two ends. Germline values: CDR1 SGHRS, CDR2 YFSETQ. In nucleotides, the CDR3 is TGCGCCAGCAGCTTGAGGTCGGACTATAGCAATCAGCCCCAGCATTTT. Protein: CASSLRSDYSNQPQHF.

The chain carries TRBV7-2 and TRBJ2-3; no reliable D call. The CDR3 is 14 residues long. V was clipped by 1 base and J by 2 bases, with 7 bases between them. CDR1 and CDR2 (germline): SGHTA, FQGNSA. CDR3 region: CASSLEVPTDTQYF. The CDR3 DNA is TGTGCCAGCAGCTTAGAAGTCCCCACAGATACGCAGTATTTT. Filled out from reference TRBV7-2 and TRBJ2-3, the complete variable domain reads GAGVSQSPSNKVTEKGKDVELRCDPISGHTALYWYRQSLGQGLEFLIYFQGNSAPDKSGLPSDRFSAERTGGSVSTLTIQRTQQEDSAVYLCASSLEVPTDTQYFGPGTRLTVL.

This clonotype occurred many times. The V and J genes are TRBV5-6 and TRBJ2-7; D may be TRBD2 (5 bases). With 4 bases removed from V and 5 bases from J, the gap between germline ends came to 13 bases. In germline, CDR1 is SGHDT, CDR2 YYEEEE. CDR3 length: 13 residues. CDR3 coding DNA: TGTGCCAGCAGCACGAGCGGCTGGGACGAGCAGTACTTC. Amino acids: CASSTSGWDEQYF.

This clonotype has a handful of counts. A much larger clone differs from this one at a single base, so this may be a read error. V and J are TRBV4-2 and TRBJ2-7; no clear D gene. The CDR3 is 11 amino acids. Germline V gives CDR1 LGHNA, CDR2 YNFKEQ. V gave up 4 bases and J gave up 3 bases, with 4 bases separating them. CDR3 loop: CASSRGYEQYF. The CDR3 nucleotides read TGTGCCAGCAGCCGGGGCTACGAGCAGTACTTC.

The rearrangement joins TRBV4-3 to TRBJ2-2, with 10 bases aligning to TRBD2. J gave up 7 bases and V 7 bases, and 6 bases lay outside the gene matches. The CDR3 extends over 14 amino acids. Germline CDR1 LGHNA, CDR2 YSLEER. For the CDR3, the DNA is TGCGCCAGCAACCAGCGGGAGGGCGTCGGGGAGCTGTTTTTT. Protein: CASNQREGVGELFF.

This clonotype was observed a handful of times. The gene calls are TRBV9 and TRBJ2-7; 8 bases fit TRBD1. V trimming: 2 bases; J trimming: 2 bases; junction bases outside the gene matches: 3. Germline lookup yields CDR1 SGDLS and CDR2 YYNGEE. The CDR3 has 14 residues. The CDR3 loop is CASSVRDRTYEQYF. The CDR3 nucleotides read TGTGCCAGCAGCGTCAGGGACAGGACCTACGAGCAGTACTTC.

CDR3: CATRTPRIHEQYF. CDR3 nucleotide sequence: TGTGCCACCCGGACTCCCCGCATCCACGAGCAGTACTTC. This chain joins TRBV6-2 or TRBV6-3 and TRBJ2-7, with D possibly matching TRBD2 (5 bases). Germline V gives CDR1 MNHEY, CDR2 SVGEGT. Trimming stripped 10 bases from V and 5 bases from J, with 18 bases between. CDR3 length: 13 amino acids.

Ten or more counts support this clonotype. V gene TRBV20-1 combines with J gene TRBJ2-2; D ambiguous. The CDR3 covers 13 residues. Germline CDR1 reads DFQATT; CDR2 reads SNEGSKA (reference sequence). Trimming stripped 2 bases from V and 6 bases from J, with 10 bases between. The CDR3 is CSARQQEAGELFF. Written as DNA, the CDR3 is TGCAGTGCTAGACAACAAGAGGCCGGGGAGCTGTTTTTT.

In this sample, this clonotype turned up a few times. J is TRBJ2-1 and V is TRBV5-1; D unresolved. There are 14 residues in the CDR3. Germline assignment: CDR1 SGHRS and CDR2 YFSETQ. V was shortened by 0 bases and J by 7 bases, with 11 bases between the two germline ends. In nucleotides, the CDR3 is TGCGCCAGCAGCTTGGACCATAATGGGAATGAGCAGTTCTTC. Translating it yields CASSLDHNGNEQFF.

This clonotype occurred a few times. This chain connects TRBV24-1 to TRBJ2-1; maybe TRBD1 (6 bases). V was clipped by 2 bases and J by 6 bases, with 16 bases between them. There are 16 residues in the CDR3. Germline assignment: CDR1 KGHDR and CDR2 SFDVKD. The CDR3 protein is CATSDSTGQTINEQFF. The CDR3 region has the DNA TGTGCCACCAGTGATTCTACGGGACAAACGATCAATGAGCAGTTCTTC.

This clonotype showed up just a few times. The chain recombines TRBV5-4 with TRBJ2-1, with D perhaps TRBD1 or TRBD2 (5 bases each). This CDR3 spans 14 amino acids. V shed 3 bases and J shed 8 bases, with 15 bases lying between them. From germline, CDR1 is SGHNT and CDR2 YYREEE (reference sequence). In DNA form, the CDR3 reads TGTGCCAGCAGCTGGGACCCTAATATCGATGAGCAGTTCTTC. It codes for CASSWDPNIDEQFF. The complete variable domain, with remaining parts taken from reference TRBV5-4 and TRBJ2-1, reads ETGVTQSPTHLIKTRGQQVTLRCSSQSGHNTVSWYQQALGQGPQFIFQYYREEENGRGNFPPRFSGLQFPNYSSELNVNALELDDSALYLCASSWDPNIDEQFFGPGTRLTVL.

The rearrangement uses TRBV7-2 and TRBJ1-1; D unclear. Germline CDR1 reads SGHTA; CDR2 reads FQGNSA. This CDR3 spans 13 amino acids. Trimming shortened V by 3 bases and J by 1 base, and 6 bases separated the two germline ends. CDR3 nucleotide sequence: TGTGCCAGCAGCTTCTGGCAGAACACTGAAGCTTTCTTT. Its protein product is CASSFWQNTEAFF.

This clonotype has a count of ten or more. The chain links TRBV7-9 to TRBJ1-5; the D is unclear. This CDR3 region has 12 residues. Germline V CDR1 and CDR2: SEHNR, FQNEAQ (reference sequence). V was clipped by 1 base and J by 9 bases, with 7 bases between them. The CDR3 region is CASSLGGGPQHF. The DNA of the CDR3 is TGTGCCAGCAGCTTAGGGGGAGGGCCCCAGCATTTT. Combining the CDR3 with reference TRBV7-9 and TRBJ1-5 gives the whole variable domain DTGVSQNPRHKITKRGQNVTFRCDPISEHNRLYWYRQTLGQGPEFLTYFQNEAQLEKSRLLSDRFSAERPKGSFSTLEIQRTEQGDSAMYLCASSLGGGPQHFGDGTRLSIL.

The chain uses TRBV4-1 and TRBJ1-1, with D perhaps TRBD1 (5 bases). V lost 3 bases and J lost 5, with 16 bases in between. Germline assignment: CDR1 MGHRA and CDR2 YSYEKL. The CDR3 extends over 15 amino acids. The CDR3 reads CASSHPLKGRTEAFF. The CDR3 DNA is TGCGCCAGCAGCCACCCTCTAAAGGGACGGACTGAAGCTTTCTTT.

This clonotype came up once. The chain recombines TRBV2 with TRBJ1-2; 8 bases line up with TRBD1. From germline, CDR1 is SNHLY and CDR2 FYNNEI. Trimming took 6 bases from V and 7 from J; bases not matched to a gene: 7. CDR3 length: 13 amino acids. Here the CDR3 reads CASRLDRGGGYTF. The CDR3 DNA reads TGTGCCAGCAGGCTCGACAGGGGCGGTGGCTACACCTTC.

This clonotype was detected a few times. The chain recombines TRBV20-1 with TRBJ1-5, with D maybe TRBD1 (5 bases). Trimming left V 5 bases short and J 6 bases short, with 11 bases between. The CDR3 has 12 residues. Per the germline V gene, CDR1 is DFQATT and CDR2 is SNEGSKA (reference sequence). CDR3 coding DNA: TGCAGTGCTTGGCAGGGCTCTCAGCCCCAGCATTTT. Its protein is CSAWQGSQPQHF.

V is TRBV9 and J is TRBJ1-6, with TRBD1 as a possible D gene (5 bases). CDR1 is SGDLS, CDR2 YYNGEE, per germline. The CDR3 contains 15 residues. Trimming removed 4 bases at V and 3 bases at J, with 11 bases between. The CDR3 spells CASSPGGDYNSPLHF. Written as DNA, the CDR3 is TGTGCCAGCAGCCCAGGAGGGGACTATAATTCACCCCTCCACTTT.

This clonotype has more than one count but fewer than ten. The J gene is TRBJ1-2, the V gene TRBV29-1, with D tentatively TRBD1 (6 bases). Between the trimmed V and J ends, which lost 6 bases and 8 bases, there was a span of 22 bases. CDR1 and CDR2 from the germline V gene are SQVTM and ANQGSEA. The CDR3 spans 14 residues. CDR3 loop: CSVHRGTGAQGYTF. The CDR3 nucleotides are TGCAGCGTGCACCGGGGGACGGGGGCTCAAGGCTACACCTTC.

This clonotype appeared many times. The CDR3 reads CSAPVGGSGRSYNEQFF. The CDR3 bases are TGCAGTGCTCCGGTTGGGGGTAGCGGGAGATCATACAATGAGCAGTTCTTC. This chain links TRBV20-1 with TRBJ2-1; 9 bases map to TRBD2. Germline lookup yields CDR1 DFQATT and CDR2 SNEGSKA (reference sequence). This CDR3 spans 17 amino acids. Unmatched junction bases numbered 15, after V lost 5 bases and J lost 4 bases.

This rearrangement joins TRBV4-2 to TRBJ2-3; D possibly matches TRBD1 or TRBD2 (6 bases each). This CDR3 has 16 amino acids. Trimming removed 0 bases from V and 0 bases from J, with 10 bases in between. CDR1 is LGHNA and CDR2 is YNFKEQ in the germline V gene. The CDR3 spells CASSQEGGFSTDTQYF. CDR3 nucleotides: TGTGCCAGCAGCCAAGAGGGGGGCTTTAGCACAGATACGCAGTATTTT.

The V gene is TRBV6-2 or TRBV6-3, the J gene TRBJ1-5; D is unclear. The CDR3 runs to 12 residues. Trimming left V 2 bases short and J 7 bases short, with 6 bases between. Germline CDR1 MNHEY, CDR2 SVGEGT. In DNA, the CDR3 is TGTGCCAGCAGTTACACGGGGCAGCCCCAGCATTTT. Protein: CASSYTGQPQHF.

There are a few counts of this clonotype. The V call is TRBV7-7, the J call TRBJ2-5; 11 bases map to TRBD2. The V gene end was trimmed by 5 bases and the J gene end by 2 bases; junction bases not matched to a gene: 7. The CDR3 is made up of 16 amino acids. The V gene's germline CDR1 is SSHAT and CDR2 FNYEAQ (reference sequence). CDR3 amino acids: CASSKVGTSGQETQYF. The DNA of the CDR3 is TGTGCCAGCAGCAAGGTTGGGACTAGCGGACAAGAGACCCAGTACTTC. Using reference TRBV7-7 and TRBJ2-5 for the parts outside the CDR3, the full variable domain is GAGVSQSPRYKVTKRGQDVTLRCDPISSHATLYWYQQALGQGPEFLTYFNYEAQPDKSGLPSDRFSAERPEGSISTLTIQRTEQRDSAMYRCASSKVGTSGQETQYFGPGTRLLVL.

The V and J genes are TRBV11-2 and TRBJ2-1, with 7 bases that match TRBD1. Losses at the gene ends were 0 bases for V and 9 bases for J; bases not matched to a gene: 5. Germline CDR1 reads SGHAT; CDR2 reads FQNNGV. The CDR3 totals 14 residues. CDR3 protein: CASSLDTGATEQFF. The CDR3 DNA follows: TGTGCCAGCAGCTTAGATACAGGGGCGACTGAGCAGTTCTTC.

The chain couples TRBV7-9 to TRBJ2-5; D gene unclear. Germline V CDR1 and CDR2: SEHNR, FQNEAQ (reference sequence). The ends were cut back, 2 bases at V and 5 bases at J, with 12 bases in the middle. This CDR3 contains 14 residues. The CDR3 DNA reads TGTGCCAGCAGCTTACATGGATCGGAGGAGACCCAGTACTTC. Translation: CASSLHGSEETQYF. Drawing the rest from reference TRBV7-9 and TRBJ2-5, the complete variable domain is DTGVSQNPRHKITKRGQNVTFRCDPISEHNRLYWYRQTLGQGPEFLTYFQNEAQLEKSRLLSDRFSAERPKGSFSTLEIQRTEQGDSAMYLCASSLHGSEETQYFGPGTRLLVL.

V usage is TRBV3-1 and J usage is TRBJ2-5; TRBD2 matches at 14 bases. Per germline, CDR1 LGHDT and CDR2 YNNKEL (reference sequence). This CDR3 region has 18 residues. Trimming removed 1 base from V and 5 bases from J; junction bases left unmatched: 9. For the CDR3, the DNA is TGTGCCAGCAGCCAAGGCCCGGGACTAGCGGGAGACTCCGAGACCCAGTACTTC. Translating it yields CASSQGPGLAGDSETQYF.

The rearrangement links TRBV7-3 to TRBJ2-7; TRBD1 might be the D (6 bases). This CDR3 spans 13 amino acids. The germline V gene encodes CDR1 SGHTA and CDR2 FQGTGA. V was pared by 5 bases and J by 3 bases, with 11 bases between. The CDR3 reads CASSRGQHYEQYF. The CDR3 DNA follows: TGTGCCAGCAGCCGCGGACAGCACTACGAGCAGTACTTC.